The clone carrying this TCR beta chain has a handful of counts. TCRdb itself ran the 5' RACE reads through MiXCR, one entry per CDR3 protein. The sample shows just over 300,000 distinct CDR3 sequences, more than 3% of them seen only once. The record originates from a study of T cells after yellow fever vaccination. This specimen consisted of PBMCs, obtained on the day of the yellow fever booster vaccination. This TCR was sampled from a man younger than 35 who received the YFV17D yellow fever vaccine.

CDR3 in DNA: TGTGCCAGCAGCTTAGGCGGGACAGGGTTGACTGAAGCTTTCTTT. This translates into CASSLGGTGLTEAFF. This chain links TRBV7-9 with TRBJ1-1; 9 positions agree with TRBD1. CDR3 size: 15 residues. The trim removed 1 base at V and 5 bases at J, leaving 5 bases unmatched. Germline V gene sequence: CDR1 SEHNR, CDR2 FQNEAQ (reference sequence).